This TCR beta chain was found in a study of T cells after yellow fever vaccination. Study-wide results and limits: The secondary response was weaker but peaked faster, day 5 versus 15.

TCRdb re-called the 5' RACE reads through MiXCR, storing one row per CDR3 protein. Here the sample spans about 350,000 distinct CDR3 sequences, less than 9.5% being singletons. The J segment lost 5 bases and the V segment lost 6 bases, leaving 11 bases of the junction unmatched. This CDR3 region has 17 residues. In germline, CDR1 is SGHNT, CDR2 YYREEE (reference sequence). The table lists this clonotype with a few counts. No antigen is known for it. The J gene is TRBJ2-2, the V gene TRBV5-4; TRBD2 matches 12 bases. The sequence came from a man between 18 and 35 years old who received the YFV17D yellow fever vaccine. The sequences come from PBMCs, collected roughly 45 days after the first yellow fever vaccination. CDR3 coding DNA: TGTGCCAGCACCAAAGGACTAGCGGGGCCGGGGACCGGGGAGCTGTTTTTT. It codes for CASTKGLAGPGTGELFF.